What follows are 22 T cell receptor beta chains derived from one specimen sequenced in a study of OX40 agonist ivuxolimab in advanced cancers. Clones were read by immunoSEQ multiplex PCR, and TCRdb kept only the in-frame ones, dropping some. The table records tens of thousands of clones, roughly four fifths of them present only once. This sample comprised CD4+ or CD8+ T cells sorted from blood, obtained in a trial of the OX40 agonist ivuxolimab. The origin of the receptors is an adult with an advanced solid tumor such as melanoma, head and neck, liver or kidney cancer.

The chain joins TRBV7-8 to TRBJ2-5; D remains ambiguous. The CDR3 is made up of 11 amino acids. Germline CDR1 SGHVS, CDR2 FQNEAQ. Trimming shortened V by 6 bases and J by 4 bases, and 6 bases separated the two germline ends. The CDR3 nucleotides read TGTGCCAGCAGATTAAGAGAGACCCAGTACTTC. Encoded protein: CASRLRETQYF.

This chain links TRBV2 with TRBJ1-2; D is unclear. Trimming stripped 7 bases from V and 6 bases from J, with 9 bases between. The CDR3 covers 11 residues. The germline V gene has CDR1 SNHLY and CDR2 FYNNEI. The CDR3 bases are TGTGCCAGCACACGCGGGGATGGCTACACCTTC. It is translated as CASTRGDGYTF.

The chain joins TRBV19 to TRBJ1-3; 9 bases are a match to TRBD1. Germline assignment: CDR1 LNHDA and CDR2 SQIVND (reference sequence). The CDR3 has 16 amino acids. The V and J ends lost 6 bases and 3 bases, in that order; junction bases with no gene match: 9. This chain's CDR3 is CASSWDRAQRGNTIYF. The CDR3 DNA is TGTGCCAGTAGCTGGGACAGGGCTCAGCGTGGAAACACCATATATTTT.

This clone was found once. The rearrangement uses TRBV5-1 and TRBJ2-7, with D perhaps given as TRBD1 or TRBD2 (5 bases each). Germline CDR1 is SGHRS and CDR2 is YFSETQ. This CDR3 is built from 17 residues. V dropped 0 bases and J dropped 3 bases, with 19 bases sitting between them. For the CDR3, the DNA is TGCGCCAGCAGCTTGGCACTGAATTGGGACGCGGACTACGAGCAGTACTTC. Protein product: CASSLALNWDADYEQYF.

This clone occurred once. The V gene is TRBV6-6, the J gene TRBJ2-7, with D tentatively TRBD1 or TRBD2 (6 bases each). V lost 1 base and J 6 bases, leaving 16 bases between the germline ends. CDR1 and CDR2 (germline): MNHNY, SVGAGI (reference sequence). This CDR3 is 15 amino acids long. This CDR3 is CASSYFGGTHSEQYF. As DNA, the CDR3 is TGTGCCAGCAGTTACTTCGGGGGCACGCACTCCGAGCAGTACTTC.

This clone was detected only a few times. The rearrangement links TRBV6-5 to TRBJ1-1; D is perhaps TRBD1 (5 bases). Trimming removed 2 bases from V and 8 bases from J, with 12 bases in between. Germline V lookup: CDR1 MNHEY, CDR2 SVGAGI. The CDR3 sequence is 13 residues long. CDR3 amino acids: CASSYGAGSEAFF. The DNA of the CDR3 is TGTGCCAGCAGTTACGGGGCGGGTTCGGAAGCTTTCTTT.

The chain links TRBV4-3 to TRBJ1-2; D call uncertain. The CDR3 has 15 amino acids. Germline CDR1 is LGHNA and CDR2 is YSLEER. Trimming pared 0 bases from V and 0 bases from J, leaving 8 bases between. CDR3 sequence (DNA): TGCGCCAGCAGCCAAGATTCAGAAGCTAACTATGGCTACACCTTC. Translation gives CASSQDSEANYGYTF.

The chain carries TRBV6-1 and TRBJ2-7, with TRBD1 identical over 7 bases. This CDR3 is built from 13 residues. Per germline, CDR1 MNHNS and CDR2 SASEGT. The ends lost 6 bases at V and 7 bases at J; junction bases unmatched: 9. The CDR3 nucleotides are TGTGCCAGCAGGAAAGACAGGGACAGAGAGCAGTACTTC. This encodes CASRKDRDREQYF.

In this sample, this clone turned up once. This chain connects TRBV13 to TRBJ1-3; D is possibly TRBD1 (5 bases). The V end was cut by 0 bases, the J end by 2 bases, with 11 bases between. CDR1 is PRHDT and CDR2 is FYEKMQ in the germline V gene (reference sequence). The CDR3 covers 16 residues. CDR3 coding DNA: TGTGCCAGCAGCTTAGGGTTAGGGACGACTGGAAACACCATATATTTT. Translating gives CASSLGLGTTGNTIYF. Combining the CDR3 with reference TRBV13 and TRBJ1-3 gives the whole variable domain AAGVIQSPRHLIKEKRETATLKCYPIPRHDTVYWYQQGPGQDPQFLISFYEKMQSDKGSIPDRFSAQQFSDYHSELNMSSLELGDSALYFCASSLGLGTTGNTIYFGEGSWLTVV.

This clone was picked up a small number of times. The V gene is TRBV9, the J gene TRBJ2-1; 7 nucleotides line up with TRBD2. The CDR3 loop spans 15 amino acids. CDR1 is SGDLS and CDR2 is YYNGEE in the germline V gene. V lost 4 bases and J lost 7; bases outside the gene matches: 11. CDR3 in amino acids: CASSLSGTLGNEQFF. The CDR3, as DNA: TGTGCCAGCAGCCTCAGCGGGACCCTAGGGAATGAGCAGTTCTTC.

V is TRBV2 and J is TRBJ1-5; 9 bases match TRBD1. Germline trimming cut 6 bases from V and 2 bases from J; bases unmatched to any gene: 5. Germline values: CDR1 SNHLY, CDR2 FYNNEI. The CDR3 is made up of 15 amino acids. Here the CDR3 DNA reads TGTGCCAGCAGAGAGACAGGGGGAGGCAATCAGCCCCAGCATTTT. It is translated as CASRETGGGNQPQHF.

The genes are TRBV6-6 and TRBJ2-5, with TRBD2 matching 9 bases. Trimming removed 7 bases from V and 6 bases from J; junction bases left unmatched: 6. This CDR3 has 13 residues. Germline assignment: CDR1 MNHNY and CDR2 SVGAGI (reference sequence). The CDR3, as DNA: TGTGCCAGCATCGATGGACTAGCGCAGACCCAGTACTTC. Translating gives CASIDGLAQTQYF.

V is TRBV6-5 and J is TRBJ2-1; D remains ambiguous. From germline, CDR1 is MNHEY and CDR2 SVGAGI. The CDR3 is made up of 14 amino acids. The V gene lost 6 bases and the J gene lost 1 base, with 10 bases spanning the gap. The CDR3 DNA reads as TGTGCCAGCAGAAAGGGTTCTTCCTACAATGAGCAGTTCTTC. It translates to CASRKGSSYNEQFF.

This chain links TRBV6-5 with TRBJ2-2, with TRBD2 identical over 8 bases. Germline trimming cut 3 bases from V and 7 bases from J; bases unmatched to any gene: 4. The CDR3 spans 14 residues. Looked up from germline, CDR1 is MNHEY and CDR2 is SVGAGI. This CDR3 is CASSYASGRGELFF. Here the CDR3 DNA reads TGTGCCAGCAGTTATGCTAGCGGGCGCGGGGAGCTGTTTTTT.

The genes are TRBV5-4 and TRBJ1-1; 7 bases line up with TRBD1. The V segment lost 4 bases and the J segment 3 bases; nucleotides outside the gene matches: 9. Germline-derived CDR1 and CDR2 are SGHNT and YYREEE (reference sequence). The CDR3 has 15 residues. The CDR3 reads CASSGNRGGDTEAFF. The DNA of the CDR3 is TGTGCCAGCAGCGGGAACAGGGGAGGCGACACTGAAGCTTTCTTT.

Worth noting for this clone: This may come from a read error, since a much larger clone is one base off. Written as DNA, the CDR3 is TGTGCCAGCAGCTTAGGGGATCAGCCCCAGCATTTT. Protein: CASSLGDQPQHF. The chain couples TRBV7-9 to TRBJ1-5; D unclear. Trimming removed 1 base at V and 5 bases at J, with 3 bases between. CDR1 is SEHNR, CDR2 FQNEAQ, per germline (reference sequence). CDR3 length: 12 amino acids.

This clone has a handful of counts. The rearrangement uses TRBV7-9 and TRBJ1-5, with a possible D match to TRBD1 (5 bases). From germline, CDR1 is SEHNR and CDR2 FQNEAQ (reference sequence). CDR3 size: 17 residues. The V gene lost 5 bases and the J gene lost 0 bases, with 17 bases spanning the gap. CDR3 DNA sequence: TGTGCCAGCAGCCCAGGGCTGGGGACCTATAGCAATCAGCCCCAGCATTTT. Encoded protein: CASSPGLGTYSNQPQHF.

The chain uses TRBV7-2 and TRBJ2-2; D is uncertain. V was clipped by 0 bases and J by 0 bases, with 14 bases between them. The CDR3 sequence is 18 residues long. Per germline, CDR1 SGHTA and CDR2 FQGNSA. DNA for the CDR3: TGTGCCAGCAGCTTAGCGACGGCCTCGCCTTCGAACACCGGGGAGCTGTTTTTT. It codes for CASSLATASPSNTGELFF.

V is TRBV7-9 and J is TRBJ2-1, with unresolved D. CDR3 length: 14 amino acids. V lost 8 bases to trimming and J lost 3 bases, with 14 bases between them. CDR1 is SEHNR and CDR2 is FQNEAQ in the germline V gene (reference sequence). CDR3 DNA: TGTGCCAGCGCTCCCGCTAGTAGCTACAATGAGCAGTTCTTC. Encoded protein: CASAPASSYNEQFF. The full variable domain, rest sourced from reference TRBV7-9 and TRBJ2-1, is DTGVSQNPRHKITKRGQNVTFRCDPISEHNRLYWYRQTLGQGPEFLTYFQNEAQLEKSRLLSDRFSAERPKGSFSTLEIQRTEQGDSAMYLCASAPASSYNEQFFGPGTRLTVL.

The table lists this clone with a few counts. The CDR3 protein is CASRRETSTDTQYF. The CDR3 coding sequence is TGTGCCAGCAGGCGGGAGACGAGCACAGATACGCAGTATTTT. This chain uses TRBV2 with TRBJ2-3; 7 bases are a match to TRBD2. Per germline, CDR1 SNHLY and CDR2 FYNNEI. After removal of 6 bases from V and 0 bases from J, the junction contained 3 bases not matched to a gene. The CDR3 runs 14 residues.

As DNA, the CDR3 is TGTGCCATCAGTCTCCGACAAGGGGGGGTGAACACTGAAGCTTTCTTT. Its protein product is CAISLRQGGVNTEAFF. V gene TRBV10-3 combines with J gene TRBJ1-1; D possibly corresponds to TRBD1 (6 bases). V gave up 5 bases and J gave up 0 bases, with 16 bases separating them. Germline V gives CDR1 ENHRY, CDR2 SYGVKD. The CDR3 runs to 16 residues.

V and J are TRBV18 and TRBJ2-7; 9 positions agree with TRBD2. The CDR3 sequence is 14 residues long. J was trimmed by 2 bases and V by 4 bases; bases with no gene match: 3. Germline CDR1 KGHSH, CDR2 LQKENI. The CDR3 nucleotides read TGTGCCAGCTCACTCCTAGCGGGACCCTACGAGCAGTACTTC. This codes for CASSLLAGPYEQYF.